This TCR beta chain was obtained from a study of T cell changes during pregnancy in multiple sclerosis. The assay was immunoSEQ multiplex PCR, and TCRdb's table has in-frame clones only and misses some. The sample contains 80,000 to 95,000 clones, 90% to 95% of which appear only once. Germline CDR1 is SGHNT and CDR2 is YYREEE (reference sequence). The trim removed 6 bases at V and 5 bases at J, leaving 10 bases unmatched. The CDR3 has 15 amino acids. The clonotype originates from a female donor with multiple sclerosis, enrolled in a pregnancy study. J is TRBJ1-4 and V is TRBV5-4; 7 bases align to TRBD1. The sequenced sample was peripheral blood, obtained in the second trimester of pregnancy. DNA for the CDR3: TGTGCCAGCACCACTGGGGGGACAGCAAATGAAAAACTGTTTTTT. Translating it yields CASTTGGTANEKLFF.